Listed here is a single TCR beta chain. Its antigen remains unknown. The data originate from a study of T cell repertoires in cytomegalovirus infection. Overall study findings and caveats: Carriage of CMV together with the relevant HLA was identifiable through cumulative public TCR beta family frequency.

TCRdb fed the reads into MiXCR, producing one record per CDR3 protein. Found here are 450,000 to 650,000 distinct CDR3 sequences, 26% of them singletons; the top ten hold approximately 13%. The length of the CDR3 is 13 residues. The V end was cut by 5 bases, the J end by 1 base, with 8 bases between. The germline V gene has CDR1 DFQATT and CDR2 SNEGSKA (reference sequence). This sequence joins TRBV20-1 and TRBJ2-2; D possibly corresponds to TRBD2 (6 bases). The sequenced material came from PBMCs. The clonotype was recovered from a human donor in good health (CMV status not recorded). Some clones in this sample may be carry-over from other donors' samples. The CDR3 reads CSAVAVNTGELFF. The CDR3 bases are TGCAGTGCTGTAGCGGTGAACACCGGGGAGCTGTTTTTT.